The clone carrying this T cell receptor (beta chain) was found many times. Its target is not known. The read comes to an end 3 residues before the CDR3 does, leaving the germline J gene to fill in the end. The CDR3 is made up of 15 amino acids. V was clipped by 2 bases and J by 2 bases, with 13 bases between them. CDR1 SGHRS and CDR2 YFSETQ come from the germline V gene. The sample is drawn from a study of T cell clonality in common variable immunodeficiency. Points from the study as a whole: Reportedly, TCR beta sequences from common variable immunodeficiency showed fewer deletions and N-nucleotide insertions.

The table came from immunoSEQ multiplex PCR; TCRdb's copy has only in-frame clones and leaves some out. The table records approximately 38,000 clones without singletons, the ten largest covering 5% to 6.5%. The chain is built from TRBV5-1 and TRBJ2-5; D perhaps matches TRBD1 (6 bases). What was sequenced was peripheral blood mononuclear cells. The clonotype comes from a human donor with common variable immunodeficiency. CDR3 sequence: CASSFDPGQQETQYF. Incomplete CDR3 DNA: TGCGCCAGCAGCTTCGACCCGGGACAACAAGAGACC.